This TCR beta chain originates from a study of chemoradiotherapy in HPV16-positive cancers. Study as a whole: A couple of HPV16-positive patients' cells yielded candidate HPV-specific clones and common motifs. Study-wide results and limits: During treatment, candidate HPV-specific clones and E7-related motifs expanded in tumor.

Repertoires were sampled repeatedly during chemoradiotherapy. Comments on this clone: Its antigen is unidentified.

The data were produced by immunoSEQ multiplex PCR, yet TCRdb's version contains in-frame clones alone and is incomplete. The sample shows more than 10,000 clones, about 85% of them seen only once. Trimming pared 6 bases from V and 0 bases from J, leaving 14 bases between. Germline values: CDR1 MNHNS, CDR2 SASEGT. CDR3 length: 15 residues. The origin of this receptor is a human donor with HPV-associated anogenital cancer. This sequence joins TRBV6-1 and TRBJ1-1; no clear D gene. This specimen consisted of blood, obtained from a patient who underwent chemoradiotherapy. The CDR3 DNA reads TGTGCCAGCAGGGATACAAAGGGTTTGAACACTGAAGCTTTCTTT. It encodes CASRDTKGLNTEAFF.